This passage covers 11 T cell receptor beta chains from one sample sequenced in a study of cytomegalovirus exposure and HLA in healthy donors. The PCR was carried out with 60 Vbeta primers and 13 Jbeta primers. Profiling relied on immunoSEQ multiplex PCR, and the TCRdb table lists in-frame clones only, not all of them. The repertoire includes some 93,000 clones, 55% to 70% of them detected once, and more than 5% sits in the top ten. Sequencing was performed on PBMCs. Every receptor here comes from a boy between 10 and 17 years old in good health and CMV-seropositive.

The chain recombines TRBV9 with TRBJ1-5; maybe TRBD1 (5 bases). The CDR3 has 15 amino acids. Germline lookup yields CDR1 SGDLS and CDR2 YYNGEE. The V and J ends lost 4 bases and 1 base respectively, with 12 bases between them. The CDR3 loop is CASSLGGASNQPQHF. The CDR3 nucleotides are TGTGCCAGCAGCTTGGGAGGGGCAAGCAATCAGCCCCAGCATTTT.

The chain combines TRBV19 with TRBJ1-2; 8 bases fit TRBD1. V dropped 3 bases and J dropped 0; count of bases not matched to a gene: 0. Germline V gene lookup returns CDR1 LNHDA and CDR2 SQIVND (reference sequence). There are 14 residues in the CDR3. The CDR3 loop is CASSMDRANYGYTF. CDR3 nucleotides: TGTGCCAGTAGTATGGACAGGGCTAACTATGGCTACACCTTC.

The rearrangement joins TRBV9 to TRBJ2-3, with D maybe TRBD2 (6 bases). Germline lookup yields CDR1 SGDLS and CDR2 YYNGEE. The CDR3 totals 16 residues. V dropped 0 bases and J dropped 0 bases, with 11 bases sitting between them. The CDR3 protein is CASSVVGGFSTDTQYF. CDR3 nucleotide sequence: TGTGCCAGCAGCGTAGTAGGAGGGTTTAGCACAGATACGCAGTATTTT.

This clone was counted a single time. The chain recombines TRBV5-1 with TRBJ1-4; TRBD1 might be the D (6 bases). The CDR3 totals 16 residues. The germline V gene encodes CDR1 SGHRS and CDR2 YFSETQ. V was pared by 4 bases and J by 2 bases, with 15 bases between. The CDR3 sequence is CASSGQPILTNEKLFF. In DNA form, the CDR3 reads TGCGCCAGCAGCGGACAGCCCATCCTGACTAATGAAAAACTGTTTTTT.

The chain carries TRBV18 and TRBJ1-1, with TRBD1 as a possible D gene (6 bases). This CDR3 is built from 13 residues. Germline-derived CDR1 and CDR2 are KGHSH and LQKENI. V dropped 10 bases and J dropped 1 base, with 13 bases sitting between them. Here the CDR3 reads CATTGFRNTEAFF. The CDR3 nucleotides are TGTGCCACCACAGGGTTCCGGAACACTGAAGCTTTCTTT.

DNA for the CDR3: TGTGCCAGTAGTATCAGTATAAACTATGGCTACACCTTC. Its translation: CASSISINYGYTF. The gene calls are TRBV19 and TRBJ1-2; D is unclear. Germline CDR1 and CDR2: LNHDA and SQIVND (reference sequence). Between the trimmed V and J ends, which lost 3 bases and 2 bases, there was a span of 7 bases. CDR3 length: 13 amino acids.

This clone was seen once. The rearrangement joins TRBV11-2 to TRBJ1-1, with D possibly matching TRBD1 (5 bases). V was clipped by 0 bases and J by 3 bases, with 8 bases between them. Per germline, CDR1 SGHAT and CDR2 FQNNGV. This CDR3 has 14 amino acids. DNA for the CDR3: TGTGCCAGCAGCTTAGAAGGGGCTTACACTGAAGCTTTCTTT. This sequence encodes CASSLEGAYTEAFF.

This chain links TRBV30 with TRBJ1-3; a possible D gene is TRBD1 (5 bases). The CDR3 sequence is 16 residues long. Trimming cost V 4 bases and J 4 bases, with 20 bases left between them. Germline V gene lookup returns CDR1 GTSNPN and CDR2 SVGIG (reference sequence). The CDR3 DNA sequence: TGTGCCTGGAAAAGGACCGACAGAAACTTCGGAAACACCATATATTTT. It is translated as CAWKRTDRNFGNTIYF. The entire variable domain, with the rest obtained from reference TRBV30 and TRBJ1-3, is as follows: SQTIHQWPATLVQPVGSPLSLECTVEGTSNPNLYWYRQAAGRGLQLLFYSVGIGQISSEVPQNLSASRPQDRQFILSSKKLLLSDSGFYLCAWKRTDRNFGNTIYFGEGSWLTVV.

J is TRBJ2-3 and V is TRBV7-9, with TRBD1 identical over 7 bases. The germline gives CDR1 SEHNR, CDR2 FQNEAQ (reference sequence). This CDR3 is 15 amino acids long. V dropped 5 bases and J dropped 5; count of bases not matched to a gene: 10. The CDR3 coding sequence is TGTGCCAGCAGCCCCTCGAGGGGGCGGGTAGATACGCAGTATTTT. It specifies CASSPSRGRVDTQYF.

The chain links TRBV5-6 to TRBJ2-7; D remains unclear. Germline CDR1 and CDR2: SGHDT and YYEEEE. The CDR3 totals 16 residues. V lost 2 bases and J lost 0, with 15 bases in between. CDR3 amino acids: CASSFFSGPDSYEQYF. In DNA form, the CDR3 reads TGTGCCAGCAGCTTCTTCTCCGGTCCCGACTCCTACGAGCAGTACTTC. Supplemented by reference TRBV5-6 and TRBJ2-7, the full variable domain reads DAGVTQSPTHLIKTRGQQVTLRCSPKSGHDTVSWYQQALGQGPQFIFQYYEEEERQRGNFPDRFSGHQFPNYSSELNVNALLLGDSALYLCASSFFSGPDSYEQYFGPGTRLTVT.

The chain joins TRBV2 to TRBJ2-7; D call uncertain. Germline V CDR1 and CDR2: SNHLY, FYNNEI. The CDR3 is 15 amino acids. With 7 bases removed from V and 6 bases from J, the gap between germline ends came to 22 bases. This CDR3 is CASKRPVGQMGEQYF. Here the CDR3 DNA reads TGTGCCAGCAAACGGCCGGTGGGCCAGATGGGCGAGCAGTACTTC.